This entry lists 27 T cell receptor beta chains sequenced from one sample in a study of CD8+CD57+ T cells in acquired aplastic anemia. According to the study, genomic DNA was the template for TCR beta VDJ and CDR3 profiling. In TCRdb, the reads were re-called with MiXCR into one record per CDR3 protein. This sample has 200,000 to 250,000 distinct CDR3 sequences, with 34% found just once. The sequenced material came from sorted CD4+, CD8+, or CD8+CD57+ T cells (not recorded which) from PBMCs. These receptors were collected from a human donor in good health, serving as a control.

The V and J genes are TRBV7-3 and TRBJ2-2; D not resolved. Germline V CDR1 and CDR2: SGHTA, FQGTGA. V lost 6 bases and J lost 3, with 5 bases in between. This CDR3 region has 12 residues. CDR3 nucleotide sequence: TGTGCCAGCAGAGACTACACCGGGGAGCTGTTTTTT. This gives the protein CASRDYTGELFF.

The chain recombines TRBV2 with TRBJ1-6; D is perhaps TRBD1 (6 bases). This CDR3 contains 15 residues. The germline V and J ends were trimmed by 0 bases and 6 bases, with 9 bases remaining between them. Germline assignment: CDR1 SNHLY and CDR2 FYNNEI. DNA of the CDR3: TGTGCCAGCAGTGAAGCCAGGGGCGTTAATTCACCCCTCCACTTT. This translates into CASSEARGVNSPLHF.

The V and J genes are TRBV13 and TRBJ2-1, with D perhaps matching TRBD1 (6 bases). CDR1 is PRHDT, CDR2 FYEKMQ, per germline (reference sequence). This CDR3 contains 14 residues. V lost 1 base, J lost 3 bases, and 7 bases lay in between. CDR3 residues: CASSLEGGYNEQFF. As DNA, the CDR3 is TGTGCCAGCAGCTTAGAAGGGGGCTACAATGAGCAGTTCTTC. The full variable domain, its missing parts supplied by reference TRBV13 and TRBJ2-1, is AAGVIQSPRHLIKEKRETATLKCYPIPRHDTVYWYQQGPGQDPQFLISFYEKMQSDKGSIPDRFSAQQFSDYHSELNMSSLELGDSALYFCASSLEGGYNEQFFGPGTRLTVL.

The chain couples TRBV5-1 to TRBJ2-5; 7 bases align to TRBD2. Trimming cost V 3 bases and J 11 bases; bases outside gene matches: 16. This CDR3 is 15 amino acids long. CDR1 is SGHRS and CDR2 is YFSETQ in the germline V gene. The CDR3 loop is CASSSSGLSYNEQYF. CDR3 bases: TGCGCCAGCAGCTCTAGCGGTCTCTCCTACAATGAGCAGTACTTC.

This clonotype appeared many times. The chain uses TRBV19 and TRBJ1-1; D call uncertain. CDR1 and CDR2 from the germline V gene are LNHDA and SQIVND (reference sequence). This CDR3 comprises 12 residues. V was clipped by 6 bases and J by 2 bases, with 7 bases between them. The CDR3 reads CASRSKNTEAFF. CDR3 in DNA: TGTGCCAGTAGATCAAAAAACACTGAAGCTTTCTTT.

At least ten counts were recorded for this clonotype. The chain links TRBV20-1 to TRBJ1-1; a weak D match, TRBD1 (6 bases). V dropped 6 bases and J dropped 3 bases, with 17 bases sitting between them. The CDR3 spans 14 residues. Germline V CDR1 and CDR2: DFQATT, SNEGSKA (reference sequence). The CDR3, as DNA: TGCAGTGCCCGACAGGTGGGGGAAGACACTGAAGCTTTCTTT. Its translation: CSARQVGEDTEAFF.

This clonotype occurred many times. CDR3 in amino acids: CSAAARGPEGPQHF. The CDR3 DNA is TGCAGCGCCGCGGCCAGGGGACCGGAGGGGCCCCAGCATTTT. The genes are TRBV29-1 and TRBJ1-5, with D possibly TRBD1 on 6 matching bases. The CDR3 has 14 amino acids. V was pared by 7 bases and J by 9 bases, with 22 bases between. The germline gives CDR1 SQVTM, CDR2 ANQGSEA.

Regarding this clonotype: A read error may explain this, as a much larger clone is one base away. The chain couples TRBV5-5 to TRBJ2-7; D perhaps matches TRBD2 (6 bases). The CDR3 is 15 residues long. Germline-derived CDR1 and CDR2 are SGHKS and YYEKEE (reference sequence). The CDR3 is CARSSPTGGNYEQYF. The CDR3 DNA is TGTGCCCGCAGTTCACCAACCGGGGGAAACTACGAGCAGTACTTC.

The chain employs TRBV29-1 and TRBJ2-3; 8 bases line up with TRBD1. In germline, CDR1 is SQVTM, CDR2 ANQGSEA. V lost 6 bases, J lost 6 bases, and 2 bases stayed unmatched. The CDR3 length is 11 residues. The CDR3 coding sequence is TGCAGCGTGGACAGGGATGATACGCAGTATTTT. Protein: CSVDRDDTQYF.

The table lists this clonotype with many counts. Here the CDR3 DNA reads TGTGCCAGCAGAGACAGGGACAGGGCCGGGGAGCTGTTTTTT. Its translation: CASRDRDRAGELFF. The genes are TRBV2 and TRBJ2-2, with TRBD1 matching 9 bases. V trimming: 6 bases; J trimming: 6 bases; junction bases outside the gene matches: 5. The CDR3 totals 14 residues. Germline loops: CDR1 SNHLY, CDR2 FYNNEI.

This clonotype was seen repeatedly, ten times or more. The chain combines TRBV12-3 or TRBV12-4 with TRBJ1-1; tentative D call: TRBD1 (5 bases). The length of the CDR3 is 15 residues. V was pared by 2 bases and J by 3 bases, with 13 bases between. The CDR3 reads CASSLIWGKDTEAFF. Here the CDR3 DNA reads TGTGCCAGCAGTTTAATCTGGGGGAAGGACACTGAAGCTTTCTTT.

This sequence joins TRBV12-3 or TRBV12-4 and TRBJ1-5, with D perhaps matching TRBD1 (6 bases). Trimming removed 8 bases from V and 0 bases from J, with 14 bases in between. The CDR3 totals 15 residues. In DNA form, the CDR3 reads TGTGCCAGCGCCAGCGGGGGGCTTAGCAATCAGCCCCAGCATTTT. This sequence encodes CASASGGLSNQPQHF.

Note on this clonotype: This clone may be a read error of a much larger clone one base away. No conserved phenylalanine or tryptophan is present at the end of the CDR3, so a read error is the likely explanation. The gene calls are TRBV7-9 and TRBJ1-5; 7 bases agree with TRBD1. Per germline, CDR1 SEHNR and CDR2 FQNEAQ (reference sequence). This CDR3 is built from 14 residues. Germline trimming cut 4 bases from V and 4 bases from J; bases unmatched to any gene: 4. The CDR3 sequence: CASSSQGGNQPQHL. The CDR3, as DNA: TGTGCCAGCAGCTCTCAGGGGGGGAATCAGCCCCAGCATCTT.

A note on this clonotype: Given a much more abundant clone one base away, this may be a read error. The CDR3 sequence is CRASNRNTEAFF. The CDR3 nucleotides read TGCAGGGCTAGTAATCGGAACACTGAAGCTTTCTTT. The chain has TRBV20-1 and TRBJ1-1, with D unresolved. From germline, CDR1 is DFQATT and CDR2 SNEGSKA (reference sequence). The CDR3 is made up of 12 amino acids.

This clonotype came up many times. V is TRBV5-5 and J is TRBJ1-2; D is perhaps TRBD1 (6 bases). Germline lookup yields CDR1 SGHKS and CDR2 YYEKEE (reference sequence). Between the trimmed V and J ends, which lost 2 bases and 5 bases, there was a span of 16 bases. This CDR3 spans 15 amino acids. In DNA, the CDR3 is TGTGCCAGCAGCTTACAACAGGGAGGTTGGTATGGCTACACCTTC. Its translation: CASSLQQGGWYGYTF. Full variable domain (missing parts from reference TRBV5-5 and TRBJ1-2): DAGVTQSPTHLIKTRGQQVTLRCSPISGHKSVSWYQQVLGQGPQFIFQYYEKEERGRGNFPDRFSARQFPNYSSELNVNALLLGDSALYLCASSLQQGGWYGYTFGSGTRLTVV.

This clonotype has a count of ten or more. The CDR3 reads CASSLAFNTEAFF. DNA of the CDR3: TGTGCCAGCAGCTTAGCGTTTAACACTGAAGCTTTCTTT. The chain has TRBV7-9 and TRBJ1-1; D is undetermined. The CDR3 is 13 residues long. Per the germline V gene, CDR1 is SEHNR and CDR2 is FQNEAQ (reference sequence). Trimming removed 0 bases from V and 2 bases from J, with 4 bases in between.

This chain connects TRBV6-1 to TRBJ1-1; no clear D. CDR3 length: 14 residues. The germline CDR1 and CDR2 sequences are MNHNS and SASEGT. Trimming removed 7 bases at V and 0 bases at J, with 12 bases between. The CDR3 loop reads CASNRELLNTEAFF. CDR3 bases: TGTGCCAGCAACCGGGAGTTATTGAACACTGAAGCTTTCTTT.

V usage is TRBV10-3 and J usage is TRBJ2-3, with TRBD2 as a possible D gene (6 bases). This CDR3 is built from 15 residues. Germline CDR1 and CDR2: ENHRY and SYGVKD. V was pared by 0 bases and J by 2 bases, with 9 bases between. The CDR3 sequence is CAISESSGLTDTQYF. In DNA, the CDR3 is TGTGCCATCAGTGAGTCTAGCGGACTCACAGATACGCAGTATTTT.

The DNA of the CDR3 is TGTGCCATCAGCGCAGGGGGGGATGGCTACACCTTC. Its protein product is CAISAGGDGYTF. The chain has TRBV10-3 and TRBJ1-2, with 7 bases fitting TRBD1. The CDR3 is 12 amino acids. The V gene's germline CDR1 is ENHRY and CDR2 SYGVKD. Trimming took 6 bases from V and 6 from J; bases not matched to a gene: 4.

This clonotype was detected many times. J is TRBJ2-3 and V is TRBV2, with 7 bases lining up with TRBD1. The V gene's germline CDR1 is SNHLY and CDR2 FYNNEI. The CDR3 length is 15 residues. V trimming: 1 base; J trimming: 6 bases; junction bases outside the gene matches: 7. Here the CDR3 DNA reads TGTGCCAGCAGTGAAGACAGCCCACAGGGGGATACGCAGTATTTT. It translates to CASSEDSPQGDTQYF.

This clonotype was seen ten or more times. The chain couples TRBV5-1 to TRBJ2-7; 7 bases line up with TRBD1. The germline V gene encodes CDR1 SGHRS and CDR2 YFSETQ. Trimming removed 3 bases from V and 2 bases from J; junction bases left unmatched: 5. The CDR3 is 14 amino acids. This CDR3 reads CASSSSGTAYEQYF. The DNA of the CDR3 is TGCGCCAGCAGCTCCTCCGGGACAGCCTACGAGCAGTACTTC.

The rearrangement links TRBV15 to TRBJ2-4, with unresolved D. V shed 0 bases and J shed 0 bases, with 15 bases lying between them. The germline V gene has CDR1 LNHNV and CDR2 YYDKDF (reference sequence). The CDR3 extends over 18 amino acids. The CDR3 DNA reads as TGTGCCACCAGCAGAGATCTAGAGGCCACCCTAGCCAAAAACATTCAGTACTTC. Residues: CATSRDLEATLAKNIQYF.

The chain links TRBV7-9 to TRBJ1-2; D possibly corresponds to TRBD1 (5 bases). With 9 bases removed from V and 8 bases from J, the gap between germline ends came to 13 bases. CDR1 and CDR2 from the germline V gene are SEHNR and FQNEAQ (reference sequence). The length of the CDR3 is 11 residues. CDR3 sequence: CASAGPGGYTF. CDR3 sequence (DNA): TGTGCCAGTGCGGGGCCCGGCGGCTACACCTTC.

This clonotype was recorded at least ten times. The chain joins TRBV5-1 to TRBJ1-1; D is ambiguous. The CDR3 runs 13 residues. Germline CDR1 is SGHRS and CDR2 is YFSETQ. The V gene lost 3 bases and the J gene lost 1 base, with 7 bases spanning the gap. The CDR3 spells CASSSAGNTEAFF. The CDR3 DNA sequence: TGCGCCAGCAGCTCCGCAGGGAACACTGAAGCTTTCTTT.

As for this clonotype: A much larger clone is a single base away; this may be a read error. The chain couples TRBV4-1 to TRBJ1-5; D is ambiguous. With the DNA end fitting TRBJ2-3 better, the J assignment may be wrong. The CDR3 runs 17 residues. The germline V gene encodes CDR1 MGHRA and CDR2 YSYEKL. CDR3 region: CASSIALGLSSNQPQYF. The CDR3, as DNA: TGCGCCAGCAGTATTGCATTGGGTCTGAGTAGCAATCAGCCCCAGTATTTT.

As regards this clonotype: Germline is not matched at one junction end, which may reflect a read error. The chain couples TRBV2 to TRBJ2-1; TRBD2 agrees at 10 bases. Germline V gives CDR1 SNHLY, CDR2 FYNNEI. The CDR3 length is 15 residues. Here the CDR3 DNA reads TGTGCCAGCAGGGATATTCTAGCGGGAGTCAATGGGCAGTTCTTC. Its protein product is CASRDILAGVNGQFF. Supplemented by reference TRBV2 and TRBJ2-1, the full variable domain reads EPEVTQTPSHQVTQMGQEVILRCVPISNHLYFYWYRQILGQKVEFLVSFYNNEISEKSEIFDDQFSVERPDGSNFTLKIRSTKLEDSAMYFCASRDILAGVNGQFFGPGTRLTVL.

Concerning this clonotype: A much larger clone differs by one base, so this may be a read error. The CDR3 DNA reads TGTGCCAGCAGCTCAGAACGGGGCGGGACAGTCACAGATACGCAGTATTTT. Its protein is CASSSERGGTVTDTQYF. The J gene is TRBJ2-3, the V gene TRBV11-1, with a tentative D call TRBD1 (7 bases). The V and J ends lost 4 bases and 2 bases respectively, with 19 bases between them. The CDR3 spans 17 residues. Germline loops: CDR1 SGHAT, CDR2 FQDESV (reference sequence).